Listed here are 8 T cell receptor beta chains from one sample, sequenced in a study of blood T cell repertoires in COVID-19. Assay used: immunoSEQ multiplex PCR; TCRdb lists only in-frame clones, some missing. The repertoire holds 100,000 to 150,000 clones, with about four fifths as singletons. The sample was peripheral blood. These receptor sequences come from a man aged 35-49 years with active or convalescent COVID-19.

This rearrangement joins TRBV18 to TRBJ1-1; D unresolved. CDR3 size: 15 residues. Looked up from germline, CDR1 is KGHSH and CDR2 is LQKENI. The germline V and J ends were trimmed by 1 base and 2 bases, with 11 bases remaining between them. CDR3 coding DNA: TGTGCCAGCTCACCACAAAGGTCAGGAAACACTGAAGCTTTCTTT. Translated, it gives CASSPQRSGNTEAFF.

The rearrangement uses TRBV11-3 and TRBJ1-3; D uncertain. Germline values: CDR1 SGHNT, CDR2 YENEEA. V gave up 2 bases and J gave up 2 bases, with 10 bases separating them. The CDR3 loop spans 15 amino acids. The CDR3 coding sequence is TGTGCCAGCAGCTTACGAGGAGGACCTGGAAACACCATATATTTT. Its translation: CASSLRGGPGNTIYF. Variable domain in full (rest from reference TRBV11-3 and TRBJ1-3): EAGVVQSPRYKIIEKKQPVAFWCNPISGHNTLYWYLQNLGQGPELLIRYENEEAVDDSQLPKDRFSAERLKGVDSTLKIQPAELGDSAVYLCASSLRGGPGNTIYFGEGSWLTVV.

This chain connects TRBV27 to TRBJ1-5, with TRBD1 matching 8 bases. V lost 3 bases to trimming and J lost 3 bases; unmatched junction nucleotides: 1. The CDR3 has 14 amino acids. The germline V gene encodes CDR1 MNHEY and CDR2 SMNVEV (reference sequence). CDR3 in amino acids: CASSFQGANQPQHF. CDR3 DNA: TGTGCCAGCAGTTTCCAGGGGGCCAATCAGCCCCAGCATTTT.

This rearrangement joins TRBV6-5 to TRBJ1-1, with D perhaps TRBD1 (6 bases). V was clipped by 6 bases and J by 2 bases, with 13 bases between them. CDR3 length: 14 residues. The germline CDR1 and CDR2 sequences are MNHEY and SVGAGI. CDR3: CASRKGVPNTEAFF. The CDR3 coding sequence is TGTGCCAGCAGGAAGGGGGTTCCTAACACTGAAGCTTTCTTT.

This sequence joins TRBV9 and TRBJ2-3; 15 positions agree with TRBD2. V dropped 4 bases and J dropped 0; count of bases not matched to a gene: 6. From germline, CDR1 is SGDLS and CDR2 YYNGEE. This CDR3 has 18 residues. The CDR3, as DNA: TGTGCCAGCAGCTCCGGGACTAGCGGGGGGCGTAGCACAGATACGCAGTATTTT. It specifies CASSSGTSGGRSTDTQYF.

This clone has a single count. J is TRBJ2-2 and V is TRBV5-1; D is perhaps TRBD2 (6 bases). Per germline, CDR1 SGHRS and CDR2 YFSETQ. CDR3 length: 14 residues. The V gene lost 0 bases and the J gene lost 6 bases, with 9 bases spanning the gap. CDR3 in DNA: TGCGCCAGCAGCTTGGCCAGGGAGGCCGGGGAGCTGTTTTTT. The encoded protein is CASSLAREAGELFF. Full variable domain (missing parts from reference TRBV5-1 and TRBJ2-2): KAGVTQTPRYLIKTRGQQVTLSCSPISGHRSVSWYQQTPGQGLQFLFEYFSETQRNKGNFPGRFSGRQFSNSRSEMNVSTLELGDSALYLCASSLAREAGELFFGEGSRLTVL.

The V call is TRBV4-1, the J call TRBJ2-2; D ambiguous. The germline V and J ends were trimmed by 0 bases and 1 base, with 6 bases remaining between them. Germline V gene lookup returns CDR1 MGHRA and CDR2 YSYEKL. This CDR3 spans 15 amino acids. CDR3 nucleotides: TGCGCCAGCAGCCAAGATCACATGAACACCGGGGAGCTGTTTTTT. Its protein is CASSQDHMNTGELFF.

CDR3 DNA sequence: TGTGCCAGCACGGGGACTAGCGGGGGACTCATGGGAACCGGGGAGCTGTTTTTT. Translation gives CASTGTSGGLMGTGELFF. The rearrangement joins TRBV9 to TRBJ2-2; 14 bases line up with TRBD2. V lost 6 bases, J lost 5 bases, and 12 bases stayed unmatched. The CDR3 runs to 18 residues. Germline values: CDR1 SGDLS, CDR2 YYNGEE.